The sequence of this TCR beta chain was determined in a study of T cells in Graves' hyperthyroidism and ophthalmopathy. Cells are PBMCs isolated from roughly 10 ml of fresh blood. Germline loops: CDR1 MDHEN, CDR2 SYDVKM. The trim removed 2 bases at V and 0 bases at J, leaving 3 bases unmatched. The CDR3 runs to 16 residues. Researchers took RNA transcripts and amplified the TCR beta CDR3 regions from them. The HTBI set primed first-round TCR CDR3 RT-PCR. MiXCR was run by TCRdb on the multiplex PCR reads, yielding one entry per CDR3 protein. The table shows about half a million distinct CDR3 sequences, with less than 20% occurring only once. Study-wide findings and caveats: Blood also showed most of the thyroid clonotypes that were expanded above 0.001.

Worth noting for this clonotype: Its antigen is currently unknown.

The gene calls are TRBV28 and TRBJ2-4, with 8 bases lining up with TRBD2. The sample consisted of blood. The receptor was isolated from a man between 40 and 49 years old with Graves' ophthalmopathy. The CDR3, as DNA: TGTGCCAGCAGTTTAGGACTAGCTGAAGCCAAAAACATTCAGTACTTC. This gives the protein CASSLGLAEAKNIQYF.